What follows are 12 T cell receptor beta chains derived from one specimen sequenced in a study of shared clonotypes between healthy human individuals. The table came from immunoSEQ multiplex PCR; TCRdb's copy has only in-frame clones and leaves some out. The sample records roughly 2 million clones, roughly 95% being singletons. Sequenced material: naive CD4+ T cells sorted from blood. This sample's subset: CD45RA+ positively selected. The receptor source for this set is a man between 18 and 29 years old in good health.

As regards this clone: Within the sample, other DNA sequences also encode this same CDR3. The chain joins TRBV6-6 to TRBJ2-7; D call uncertain. Per germline, CDR1 MNHNY and CDR2 SVGAGI (reference sequence). With 2 bases removed from V and 1 base from J, the gap between germline ends came to 6 bases. This CDR3 spans 13 amino acids. This CDR3 is CASSYAGSYEQYF. For the CDR3, the DNA is TGTGCCAGCAGTTACGCAGGTTCCTACGAGCAGTACTTC.

The chain joins TRBV5-1 to TRBJ1-3; TRBD1 agrees at 7 bases. V gave up 4 bases and J gave up 3 bases; unmatched junction bases: 7. In germline, CDR1 is SGHRS, CDR2 YFSETQ. The CDR3 spans 15 residues. Written as DNA, the CDR3 is TGCGCCAGCAGCCCCCAGGGGGGAGTTGGAAACACCATATATTTT. It encodes CASSPQGGVGNTIYF. Using reference TRBV5-1 and TRBJ1-3 for the parts outside the CDR3, the full variable domain is KAGVTQTPRYLIKTRGQQVTLSCSPISGHRSVSWYQQTPGQGLQFLFEYFSETQRNKGNFPGRFSGRQFSNSRSEMNVSTLELGDSALYLCASSPQGGVGNTIYFGEGSWLTVV.

The genes are TRBV28 and TRBJ2-3; 10 nucleotides match TRBD2. V shed 3 bases, J shed 7 bases, and the junction held 10 bases outside the gene matches. The CDR3 contains 16 residues. Germline V gene data show CDR1 as MDHEN and CDR2 as SYDVKM. The CDR3 region is CASSFRSGGAANTQYF. CDR3 DNA: TGTGCCAGCAGTTTTCGCAGCGGGGGGGCGGCGAATACGCAGTATTTT.

With respect to this clone: Other DNA sequences in the sample encode the same CDR3. The chain joins TRBV7-2 to TRBJ1-2, with TRBD1 identical over 7 bases. There are 13 residues in the CDR3. Germline assignment: CDR1 SGHTA and CDR2 FQGNSA. V was pared by 5 bases and J by 4 bases, with 4 bases of the junction left unmatched. CDR3 DNA: TGTGCCAGCAGCCCAGACAGGGCCTATGGCTACACCTTC. This sequence encodes CASSPDRAYGYTF. The full variable domain, with the rest looked up from reference TRBV7-2 and TRBJ1-2, is GAGVSQSPSNKVTEKGKDVELRCDPISGHTALYWYRQSLGQGLEFLIYFQGNSAPDKSGLPSDRFSAERTGGSVSTLTIQRTQQEDSAVYLCASSPDRAYGYTFGSGTRLTVV.

The table lists this clone with a count of one. The chain combines TRBV4-3 with TRBJ1-2; the match to TRBD1 covers 7 bases. CDR1 LGHNA and CDR2 YSLEER come from the germline V gene. This CDR3 has 17 residues. The V segment lost 3 bases and the J segment 2 bases; nucleotides outside the gene matches: 12. This chain's CDR3 is CASSHADTRQGNYGYTF. CDR3 nucleotide sequence: TGCGCCAGCAGCCATGCGGATACCAGACAGGGAAACTATGGCTACACCTTC.

J is TRBJ2-7 and V is TRBV6-5; 9 nucleotides line up with TRBD2. The CDR3 extends over 15 amino acids. The germline V gene encodes CDR1 MNHEY and CDR2 SVGAGI. V lost 4 bases to trimming and J lost 1 base; unmatched junction nucleotides: 5. This CDR3 reads CASSSTSGLSYEQYF. The CDR3 DNA reads TGTGCCAGCAGTTCCACTAGCGGGTTATCCTACGAGCAGTACTTC.

In nucleotides, the CDR3 is TGCAGCGTTCGCGGGGTGAGCTCCTACGAGCAGTACTTC. This encodes CSVRGVSSYEQYF. The chain joins TRBV29-1 to TRBJ2-7; D may be TRBD2 (6 bases). Between the trimmed V and J ends, which lost 5 bases and 0 bases, there was a span of 11 bases. This CDR3 contains 13 residues. CDR1 and CDR2 from the germline V gene are SQVTM and ANQGSEA.

This clone was counted a single time. The chain combines TRBV28 with TRBJ2-7; no clear D. The CDR3 covers 12 residues. V lost 8 bases, J lost 2 bases, and 10 bases lay in between. The germline V gene has CDR1 MDHEN and CDR2 SYDVKM. The CDR3 region has the DNA TGTGCCAGCTCTGGCTTAACCTACGAGCAGTACTTC. It is translated as CASSGLTYEQYF.

J is TRBJ2-5 and V is TRBV7-6, with 7 bases that match TRBD2. The CDR3 spans 14 residues. The trim removed 0 bases at V and 5 bases at J, leaving 3 bases unmatched. Germline V gene lookup returns CDR1 SGHVS and CDR2 FNYEAQ. The CDR3 region is CASSLALGGETQYF. The CDR3 nucleotides are TGTGCCAGCAGCTTAGCTTTGGGAGGGGAGACCCAGTACTTC.

The chain has TRBV30 and TRBJ1-5; D is unclear. From germline, CDR1 is GTSNPN and CDR2 SVGIG (reference sequence). This CDR3 contains 13 residues. Trimming took off 0 bases at V and 3 bases at J, with 6 bases between the two ends. The chain's CDR3 is CAWSVTINQPQHF. The CDR3 region has the DNA TGTGCCTGGAGTGTTACTATCAATCAGCCCCAGCATTTT.

CDR3 sequence: CASSSVVVDTQYF. CDR3 sequence (DNA): TGTGCCAGCAGCTCGGTTGTCGTGGATACGCAGTATTTT. The chain is built from TRBV11-2 and TRBJ2-3, with no clear D. CDR1 is SGHAT and CDR2 is FQNNGV in the germline V gene. V was pared by 4 bases and J by 6 bases, with 11 bases between. The CDR3 totals 13 residues.

This clone has a single count. The same CDR3 also results from other DNA sequences found in this sample. The CDR3 nucleotides read TGTGCCAGCAGGGGACAGGGGGACACTGAAGCTTTCTTT. Protein product: CASRGQGDTEAFF. This rearrangement joins TRBV28 to TRBJ1-1; 11 bases agree with TRBD1. J gave up 3 bases and V 6 bases, and 0 bases lay outside the gene matches. The CDR3 has 13 residues. Germline-derived CDR1 and CDR2 are MDHEN and SYDVKM.